Each of the 5 T cell receptor beta chains below was sequenced from the same sample in a study of graft-versus-host responses after intestinal transplantation (dated by TCRdb to the early 2020s). Library preparation was by the immunoSEQ multiplex PCR assay. In TCRdb, the immuneACCESS table is reduced to in-frame sequences with V and J assigned. These tables do not hold every clone; where another copy was compared, an unresolved V gene accounts for under half, and the others remain unexplained. The sample table shows roughly 70,000 clones, and 84% are seen once. The ten biggest clones cover around 0.37% of the sample. In the paper's terms, the time point label means: cells obtained before transplantation from donor or recipient. Which antigens these TCRs recognize remains unknown. Sample: unstimulated CD4+ T cells sorted from spleen or lymph node cells, taken before transplant. These TCRs come from a human donor who was the organ donor for an intestinal transplant.

This chain uses TRBV5-1 with TRBJ2-5; D may be TRBD1 (6 bases). V lost 0 bases, J lost 1 base, and 13 bases lay in between. CDR1 is SGHRS, CDR2 YFSETQ, per germline. The CDR3 is made up of 16 amino acids. As DNA, the CDR3 is TGCGCCAGCAGCTTGGTTCCTACAGGGTCCCAAGAGACCCAGTACTTC. Amino acid sequence: CASSLVPTGSQETQYF.

This sequence joins TRBV5-8 and TRBJ1-1; no clear D gene. V lost 2 bases, J lost 4 bases, and 12 bases lay in between. CDR3 length: 14 amino acids. Per the germline V gene, CDR1 is SGHTS and CDR2 is YDEGEE. In DNA, the CDR3 is TGTGCCAGCAGCTTTGAGGCTGGGAGCACTGAAGCTTTCTTT. Protein: CASSFEAGSTEAFF.

The chain carries TRBV30 and TRBJ1-4; D ambiguous. This CDR3 contains 14 residues. V was pared by 4 bases and J by 0 bases, with 9 bases between. In germline, CDR1 is GTSNPN, CDR2 SVGIG (reference sequence). The CDR3 coding sequence is TGTGCCTGGAATCGCGCTACAACTAATGAAAAACTGTTTTTT. It codes for CAWNRATTNEKLFF.

This clone showed up just once. The CDR3 DNA reads TGTGCCAGCAGCCAGGGGTATTCGAATTCACCCCTCCACTTT. It translates to CASSQGYSNSPLHF. The chain is built from TRBV28 and TRBJ1-6, with D possibly TRBD1 on 6 matching bases. Trimming shortened V by 6 bases and J by 7 bases, and 13 bases separated the two germline ends. CDR3 size: 14 residues. Germline lookup yields CDR1 MDHEN and CDR2 SYDVKM.

The chain combines TRBV19 with TRBJ2-7; 7 bases match TRBD2. The germline gives CDR1 LNHDA, CDR2 SQIVND (reference sequence). Germline trimming cut 3 bases from V and 3 bases from J; bases unmatched to any gene: 5. CDR3 size: 14 residues. CDR3 nucleotide sequence: TGTGCCAGTAGTATCGCGGCGGGGGACTACGAGCAGTACGTC. Translating gives CASSIAAGDYEQYV.